These 10 T cell receptor beta chains were all obtained from the same sample, sequenced in a study of type 1 regulatory T cells listed by TCRdb under 2021. Sequencing used an Illumina MiSeq. Through fastp at Q25 and MiXCR, TCRdb rebuilt clones from the public reads, retaining in-frame beta chains. Rows are unified per CDR3 protein, each entry keeping the most common DNA and genes. A total of some 90,000 distinct CDR3 sequences appear in this sample, about 28% of them only once. Clones ranked in the top ten supply less than 2.5% of the sample. The specimen was CD4+ T cells, either the whole sample or a sorted fraction (not recorded which). These receptors all stem from a human donor in good health.

This clonotype was observed a handful of times. The genes are TRBV24-1 and TRBJ2-7, with D hard to call. Germline values: CDR1 KGHDR, CDR2 SFDVKD. The CDR3 covers 18 residues. V lost 9 bases, J lost 0 bases, and 26 bases lay in between. CDR3 sequence (DNA): TGTGCCACCGGAAAGGGTTGGCGACTCCTCTTTAGCTCCTACGAGCAGTACTTC. This gives the protein CATGKGWRLLFSSYEQYF.

This clonotype turned up a few times. The gene calls are TRBV20-1 and TRBJ2-3; 10 positions agree with TRBD2. Per germline, CDR1 DFQATT and CDR2 SNEGSKA (reference sequence). The CDR3 sequence is 14 residues long. V shed 4 bases and J 5 bases; nucleotides not matched to a gene: 6. CDR3 loop: CSATQREGQDTQYF. The CDR3 region has the DNA TGCAGTGCTACACAGCGGGAGGGCCAAGATACGCAGTATTTT.

This clonotype was found a few times. The genes are TRBV6-2 or TRBV6-3 and TRBJ2-2, with D tentatively TRBD1 (5 bases). This CDR3 region has 16 residues. CDR1 is MNHEY and CDR2 is SVGEGT in the germline V gene. Trimming took 0 bases from V and 4 from J, leaving 12 bases between them. The CDR3: CASSYSPGKATGELFF. Written as DNA, the CDR3 is TGTGCCAGCAGTTACTCGCCAGGGAAGGCCACCGGGGAGCTGTTTTTT.

The rearrangement joins TRBV6-6 to TRBJ2-3; D is possibly TRBD1 (6 bases). The V gene lost 5 bases and the J gene lost 0 bases, with 15 bases spanning the gap. The germline CDR1 and CDR2 sequences are MNHNY and SVGAGI (reference sequence). The CDR3 is 16 residues long. The CDR3 reads CASSTTQGSSTDTQYF. The CDR3 DNA sequence: TGTGCCAGCAGTACTACACAGGGTTCTAGCACAGATACGCAGTATTTT.

The genes are TRBV9 and TRBJ2-7, with TRBD2 identical over 7 bases. Losses at the gene ends were 3 bases for V and 4 bases for J; bases not matched to a gene: 10. Germline-derived CDR1 and CDR2 are SGDLS and YYNGEE. The CDR3 contains 15 residues. The CDR3 reads CASSEGEAGLYEQYF. CDR3 in DNA: TGTGCCAGCAGCGAAGGGGAAGCGGGACTTTACGAGCAGTACTTC.

The chain is built from TRBV20-1 and TRBJ2-5; maybe TRBD2 (6 bases). CDR3 length equals 16 residues. The V gene's germline CDR1 is DFQATT and CDR2 SNEGSKA (reference sequence). Trimming took off 0 bases at V and 0 bases at J, with 14 bases between the two ends. The CDR3 loop reads CSARDLGRGYQETQYF. In DNA form, the CDR3 reads TGCAGTGCTAGAGATCTAGGGCGGGGCTACCAAGAGACCCAGTACTTC.

V usage is TRBV24-1 and J usage is TRBJ2-2, with 8 bases that match TRBD1. V trimming: 3 bases; J trimming: 8 bases; junction bases outside the gene matches: 4. CDR3 length equals 14 residues. Germline loops: CDR1 KGHDR, CDR2 SFDVKD. The CDR3 sequence: CATSDPGGYGELFF. DNA of the CDR3: TGTGCCACCAGTGATCCAGGGGGCTATGGGGAGCTGTTTTTT.

This sequence joins TRBV20-1 and TRBJ2-6; the D gene could be TRBD1 or TRBD2 (5 bases each). V shed 1 base and J shed 0 bases, with 16 bases lying between them. This CDR3 contains 18 residues. Germline-derived CDR1 and CDR2 are DFQATT and SNEGSKA (reference sequence). This CDR3 is CSARANTGRNSGANVLTF. CDR3 coding DNA: TGCAGTGCTAGAGCTAATACGGGGCGTAACTCTGGGGCCAACGTCCTGACTTTC.

J is TRBJ2-7 and V is TRBV3-1; D is possibly TRBD2 (5 bases). Trimming took off 1 base at V and 4 bases at J, with 5 bases between the two ends. The CDR3 sequence is 12 residues long. Germline assignment: CDR1 LGHDT and CDR2 YNNKEL (reference sequence). CDR3 nucleotides: TGTGCCAGCAGCCAAGGGAGGTACGAGCAGTACTTC. Amino acid sequence: CASSQGRYEQYF.

With regard to this clonotype: The junction and the germline gene differ at one end; a read error may be behind it. This rearrangement joins TRBV24-1 to TRBJ2-2, with 14 bases fitting TRBD2. Per germline, CDR1 KGHDR and CDR2 SFDVKD. The CDR3 sequence is 18 residues long. The CDR3 coding sequence is TGTGCCACCAGTGACCCGCGACTAGCGGGAGGGCCATACGGGGCGCTGTTTTTT. Its translation is CATSDPRLAGGPYGALFF.